What follows is one T cell receptor (gamma chain) and its context. What it binds is unknown. It is unclear where the CDR3 begins or ends on the DNA, so no DNA is shown, and the CDR3 is as TCRdb lists it. Flow sorting of PBMC yielded separate Vgamma9/Vdelta2+ and Vdelta2-negative gammadelta T cell populations for bulk repertoire analysis. Looked up from germline, CDR1 is GITISATS and CDR2 is ISYDGTV (reference sequence). Inclusive of both ends, the CDR3 amounts to 27 amino acids. This sample was included in a study of γδ T cells in repeated Plasmodium falciparum infection. Study in general: Each infection was followed by sampling at 21 days, plus baseline and some pre-infection draws.

Findings of the study overall: Repeated controlled infections reportedly drove waves of new clonotype selection in Vdelta2-negative, mostly Vdelta1+, gammadelta repertoires. Over time and infection, Vgamma9/Vdelta2+ repertoires remained highly stable and polyclonal.

Both TRG and TRD chains were sequenced from each sorted sample. TCRdb reanalysed the multiplex PCR reads via CATT. The sample has 13,000 to 15,000 gamma-chain clones, roughly 1.5% seen once; the top ten hold approximately 30%. The specimen sequenced was gamma-delta T cells from blood. The V gene call is TRGV9, and the J gene call is absent. The clonotype comes from a pool of human donors (malaria-infected and uninfected, not separated). The CDR3 loop is CALLLMKLFGSEQHLLSQVSIGRIQHF.